One and the same sample provided the 12 T cell receptor beta chains below, sequenced in a study of blood T cell repertoires in COVID-19. Sequenced by immunoSEQ multiplex PCR; TCRdb stores in-frame clones only, minus some. The table lists roughly 260,000 clones, about nine tenths of them singletons. The sequencing sample was made of peripheral blood. The receptors originated from a man aged 35-49 years who had recovered from COVID-19.

The chain recombines TRBV25-1 with TRBJ1-1; perhaps TRBD1 as D (5 bases). This CDR3 is built from 13 residues. Trimming cost V 8 bases and J 9 bases, with 19 bases left between them. Per the germline V gene, CDR1 is MGHDK and CDR2 is SYGVNS. The CDR3 reads CASSRGGEEKAFF. The CDR3 DNA is TGTGCCAGCTCTCGGGGAGGGGAGGAAAAAGCTTTCTTT.

The gene calls are TRBV4-2 and TRBJ1-6; 7 bases align to TRBD1. V was clipped by 1 base and J by 5 bases; unmatched bases: 2. The germline V gene has CDR1 LGHNA and CDR2 YNFKEQ. This CDR3 has 15 residues. CDR3 DNA: TGTGCCAGCAGCCAAGTCACAGGGGATAATTCACCCCTCCACTTT. The encoded protein is CASSQVTGDNSPLHF.

The count of this clone is one. J is TRBJ1-1 and V is TRBV5-1; D is possibly TRBD1 (6 bases). Germline CDR1 SGHRS, CDR2 YFSETQ. The CDR3 is made up of 14 amino acids. The germline V and J ends were trimmed by 6 bases and 3 bases, with 15 bases remaining between them. Here the CDR3 DNA reads TGCGCCAGCAACTTACAGGGTTTTCACACTGAAGCTTTCTTT. It specifies CASNLQGFHTEAFF.

In this sample, this clone turned up once. The chain recombines TRBV7-6 with TRBJ2-5, with a tentative D call TRBD2 (7 bases). CDR3 length: 17 residues. Germline CDR1 reads SGHVS; CDR2 reads FNYEAQ. Trimming left V 4 bases short and J 0 bases short, with 18 bases between. In DNA form, the CDR3 reads TGTGCCAGCAGCTCCTCGGCGGGGGCGAAGTACCAAGAGACCCAGTACTTC. Protein: CASSSSAGAKYQETQYF.

The chain couples TRBV19 to TRBJ2-3; TRBD1 agrees at 11 bases. The ends lost 5 bases at V and 3 bases at J; junction bases unmatched: 16. CDR1 LNHDA and CDR2 SQIVND come from the germline V gene (reference sequence). The CDR3 length is 19 residues. This CDR3 reads CASSARTGGARGTTDTQYF. CDR3 DNA: TGTGCCAGTAGTGCCCGGACAGGGGGCGCGAGGGGGACAACAGATACGCAGTATTTT.

This chain's CDR3 is CASSRGDGPVNTEAFF. The CDR3 DNA reads TGTGCCAGCAGCCGGGGGGACGGTCCCGTGAACACTGAAGCTTTCTTT. This rearrangement joins TRBV27 to TRBJ1-1; weak D call: TRBD1 (5 bases). Germline-derived CDR1 and CDR2 are MNHEY and SMNVEV (reference sequence). This CDR3 is built from 16 residues. V shed 6 bases and J shed 0 bases, with 17 bases lying between them.

The chain joins TRBV19 to TRBJ1-6, with unresolved D. Germline V gene sequence: CDR1 LNHDA, CDR2 SQIVND (reference sequence). The length of the CDR3 is 15 residues. V was cut by 3 bases and J by 10 bases, with 16 bases left in between. Here the CDR3 DNA reads TGTGCCAGTAGTATGAGAGGGATAGACGGCTCACCCCTCCACTTT. This encodes CASSMRGIDGSPLHF. Full variable domain (outside the CDR3, taken from reference TRBV19 and TRBJ1-6): DGGITQSPKYLFRKEGQNVTLSCEQNLNHDAMYWYRQDPGQGLRLIYYSQIVNDFQKGDIAEGYSVSREKKESFPLTVTSAQKNPTAFYLCASSMRGIDGSPLHFGNGTRLTVT.

The chain is built from TRBV10-3 and TRBJ2-1; 7 nucleotides align to TRBD2. V shed 4 bases, J shed 10 bases, and the junction held 1 base outside the gene matches. In germline, CDR1 is ENHRY, CDR2 SYGVKD. The CDR3 has 11 amino acids. The CDR3 coding sequence is TGTGCCATCAGTGGGGGACTAGAGCAGTTCTTC. Its translation: CAISGGLEQFF.

The chain couples TRBV11-2 to TRBJ2-7; D is unresolved. This CDR3 has 15 residues. Germline CDR1 SGHAT, CDR2 FQNNGV. Deletions cut 5 bases from V and 4 bases from J, with 18 bases between. CDR3 DNA sequence: TGTGCCAGCAGCCCCCATGCCGTCATCGGGTACGAGCAGTACTTC. Translation: CASSPHAVIGYEQYF. The full variable domain, its missing parts supplied by reference TRBV11-2 and TRBJ2-7, is EAGVAQSPRYKIIEKRQSVAFWCNPISGHATLYWYQQILGQGPKLLIQFQNNGVVDDSQLPKDRFSAERLKGVDSTLKIQPAKLEDSAVYLCASSPHAVIGYEQYFGPGTRLTVT.

This clone occurred once. The chain combines TRBV11-2 with TRBJ2-3; 9 nucleotides align to TRBD2. Germline V gene lookup returns CDR1 SGHAT and CDR2 FQNNGV. With 5 bases clipped from V and 3 bases from J, the junction kept 9 bases outside the gene matches. The CDR3 is made up of 16 amino acids. The CDR3 nucleotides are TGTGCCAGCAGCCGGCCAGCGGGGGGACGTACAGATACGCAGTATTTT. Translated: CASSRPAGGRTDTQYF.

The V gene is TRBV6-5, the J gene TRBJ1-5; maybe TRBD1 (6 bases). Germline values: CDR1 MNHEY, CDR2 SVGAGI. Trimming pared 4 bases from V and 8 bases from J, leaving 9 bases between. The length of the CDR3 is 12 residues. The CDR3, as DNA: TGTGCCAGCAGTTTAGGGGGTGAGCCCCAGCATTTT. It encodes CASSLGGEPQHF.

The chain links TRBV13 to TRBJ1-6, with D maybe TRBD1 (5 bases). CDR3 length: 14 amino acids. V shed 0 bases and J shed 5 bases, with 5 bases lying between them. Germline loops: CDR1 PRHDT, CDR2 FYEKMQ (reference sequence). The CDR3 sequence: CASSLGTDNSPLHF. CDR3 bases: TGTGCCAGCAGCTTAGGGACAGATAATTCACCCCTCCACTTT.